The next 20 T cell receptor beta chains were all read from a single sample in a study of T cell repertoires in cytomegalovirus infection. TCRdb passed the reads through MiXCR, listing each CDR3 protein once. The repertoire holds approximately 500,000 distinct CDR3 sequences, with 15% to 20% as singletons. Sequencing input: CD8+ T cells from PBMCs. All receptors come from a human donor in good health (CMV status not recorded). Some clones in this sample may be carry-over from other donors' samples.

The CDR3 protein is CASSASERGPYGYTF. DNA for the CDR3: TGTGCCAGCAGCGCGTCCGAAAGGGGACCCTATGGCTACACCTTC. The chain joins TRBV9 to TRBJ1-2; tentative D call: TRBD1 (5 bases). The length of the CDR3 is 15 residues. Trimming removed 3 bases from V and 4 bases from J, with 16 bases in between. Germline V lookup: CDR1 SGDLS, CDR2 YYNGEE. Looking up the rest from reference TRBV9 and TRBJ1-2 gives the full variable domain: DSGVTQTPKHLITATGQRVTLRCSPRSGDLSVYWYQQSLDQGLQFLIQYYNGEERAKGNILERFSAQQFPDLHSELNLSSLELGDSALYFCASSASERGPYGYTFGSGTRLTVV.

This clonotype was recorded a few times. The chain carries TRBV27 and TRBJ1-1; D is perhaps TRBD1 (5 bases). Trimming took off 5 bases at V and 1 base at J, with 14 bases between the two ends. Germline CDR1 MNHEY, CDR2 SMNVEV (reference sequence). The CDR3 spans 15 residues. CDR3 bases: TGTGCCAGCAGTATGGGTTCAGGGCCGAACACTGAAGCTTTCTTT. It is translated as CASSMGSGPNTEAFF.

In this sample, this clonotype turned up a few times. The CDR3 spells CASSLAPWTQGDYEQYF. The CDR3 coding sequence is TGTGCCAGCAGCTTAGCCCCTTGGACCCAGGGGGACTACGAGCAGTACTTC. The rearrangement joins TRBV7-8 to TRBJ2-7, with 7 bases aligning to TRBD1. CDR1 is SGHVS and CDR2 is FQNEAQ in the germline V gene. The CDR3 is 17 amino acids. V lost 0 bases, J lost 3 bases, and 11 bases stayed unmatched.

At least ten counts were recorded for this clonotype. The rearrangement joins TRBV7-2 to TRBJ2-3; 7 bases agree with TRBD2. With 5 bases clipped from V and 6 bases from J, the junction kept 8 bases outside the gene matches. Germline lookup yields CDR1 SGHTA and CDR2 FQGNSA. The CDR3 covers 14 residues. The CDR3 nucleotides read TGTGCCAGCAGCGTCGTATCGGGGGGTGATACGCAGTATTTT. It specifies CASSVVSGGDTQYF.

This chain joins TRBV7-9 and TRBJ1-2; TRBD1 matches at 7 bases. V dropped 3 bases and J dropped 0; count of bases not matched to a gene: 10. The CDR3 is made up of 17 amino acids. Germline V CDR1 and CDR2: SEHNR, FQNEAQ (reference sequence). This chain's CDR3 is CASSFPGQPNSNYGYTF. The CDR3 nucleotides read TGTGCCAGCAGCTTTCCGGGACAGCCGAATTCTAACTATGGCTACACCTTC. The full variable domain, with the rest looked up from reference TRBV7-9 and TRBJ1-2, is DTGVSQNPRHKITKRGQNVTFRCDPISEHNRLYWYRQTLGQGPEFLTYFQNEAQLEKSRLLSDRFSAERPKGSFSTLEIQRTEQGDSAMYLCASSFPGQPNSNYGYTFGSGTRLTVV.

This clonotype was detected ten times or more. The rearrangement joins TRBV7-2 to TRBJ1-1; 8 bases match TRBD1. Germline CDR1 is SGHTA and CDR2 is FQGNSA. V was clipped by 5 bases and J by 1 base; unmatched bases: 12. CDR3 length equals 17 residues. This chain's CDR3 is CASSPRRQGARNTEAFF. CDR3 nucleotide sequence: TGTGCCAGCAGCCCTAGACGGCAGGGGGCCCGGAACACTGAAGCTTTCTTT. The variable domain in full, with the rest retrieved from reference TRBV7-2 and TRBJ1-1, is GAGVSQSPSNKVTEKGKDVELRCDPISGHTALYWYRQSLGQGLEFLIYFQGNSAPDKSGLPSDRFSAERTGGSVSTLTIQRTQQEDSAVYLCASSPRRQGARNTEAFFGQGTRLTVV.

Many counts were recorded for this clonotype. The chain recombines TRBV15 with TRBJ1-1, with TRBD1 identical over 7 bases. The trim removed 10 bases at V and 3 bases at J, leaving 11 bases unmatched. The CDR3 extends over 14 amino acids. Germline CDR1 reads LNHNV; CDR2 reads YYDKDF (reference sequence). The CDR3 sequence is CAIAEGTVDTEAFF. The CDR3 nucleotides are TGTGCCATCGCGGAAGGGACAGTCGACACTGAAGCTTTCTTT.

This clonotype was seen a few times. The V and J genes are TRBV11-1 and TRBJ2-7; TRBD2 agrees at 15 bases. CDR3 size: 17 residues. Germline V gives CDR1 SGHAT, CDR2 FQDESV (reference sequence). V lost 4 bases, J lost 4 bases, and 8 bases stayed unmatched. CDR3 DNA: TGTGCCAGCAGCTACACCGGGACTAGCGGGGGGCGATACGAGCAGTACTTC. Amino acids: CASSYTGTSGGRYEQYF. Together with reference TRBV11-1 and TRBJ2-7, the CDR3 gives the full variable domain: EAEVAQSPRYKITEKSQAVAFWCDPISGHATLYWYRQILGQGPELLVQFQDESVVDDSQLPKDRFSAERLKGVDSTLKIQPAELGDSAMYLCASSYTGTSGGRYEQYFGPGTRLTVT.

The chain employs TRBV4-1 and TRBJ2-7, with D perhaps TRBD2 (5 bases). The CDR3 covers 16 residues. V gave up 3 bases and J gave up 2 bases, with 17 bases separating them. Germline V lookup: CDR1 MGHRA, CDR2 YSYEKL. CDR3 protein: CASSHPGLEGTYEQYF. The CDR3 nucleotides are TGCGCCAGCAGCCATCCCGGACTCGAGGGCACCTACGAGCAGTACTTC.

This chain uses TRBV2 with TRBJ2-1, with a possible D match to TRBD2 (7 bases). V lost 4 bases to trimming and J lost 7 bases, with 20 bases between them. The CDR3 runs to 16 residues. Germline V lookup: CDR1 SNHLY, CDR2 FYNNEI. Here the CDR3 reads CASSGGGYLTRNEQFF. CDR3 DNA: TGTGCCAGCAGTGGGGGGGGCTACCTAACGAGGAATGAGCAGTTCTTC.

The J gene is TRBJ1-2, the V gene TRBV20-1; D is possibly TRBD1 (5 bases). The CDR3 sequence is 14 residues long. Looked up from germline, CDR1 is DFQATT and CDR2 is SNEGSKA (reference sequence). V was cut by 1 base and J by 5 bases, with 14 bases left in between. The CDR3 region is CSARGIGGGYGYTF. The CDR3, as DNA: TGCAGTGCTAGAGGGATCGGGGGGGGATATGGCTACACCTTC.

V gene TRBV27 combines with J gene TRBJ1-1, with D perhaps TRBD1 (6 bases). Germline V gene lookup returns CDR1 MNHEY and CDR2 SMNVEV (reference sequence). The CDR3 covers 16 residues. Trimming removed 5 bases at V and 4 bases at J, with 20 bases between. The CDR3 coding sequence is TGTGCCAGCAGTACCCCCTTCATAGGGGGTGGCACTGAAGCTTTCTTT. Translation: CASSTPFIGGGTEAFF.

The chain joins TRBV15 to TRBJ2-5; TRBD2 agrees at 9 bases. After removal of 1 base from V and 4 bases from J, the junction contained 7 bases not matched to a gene. The V gene's germline CDR1 is LNHNV and CDR2 YYDKDF (reference sequence). This CDR3 spans 16 amino acids. The CDR3: CATSRVRAGGPETQYF. The CDR3 bases are TGTGCCACCAGCAGAGTTAGGGCGGGAGGGCCAGAGACCCAGTACTTC.

As to this clonotype: With a much larger clone just one base away, this may be a read error. Since no conserved phenylalanine or tryptophan closes the CDR3, a read error is the likely cause. This chain links TRBV11-2 with TRBJ2-7; D gene ambiguous. V gave up 4 bases and J gave up 3 bases, with 10 bases separating them. The germline gives CDR1 SGHAT, CDR2 FQNNGV. The CDR3 covers 13 residues. The CDR3 region has the DNA TGTGCCAGCAGCTCCTGGAAGGACTACGAGCAGTACTTA. This translates into CASSSWKDYEQYL.

This clonotype was counted a few times. This sequence joins TRBV19 and TRBJ2-2; 11 bases map to TRBD2. With V trimmed by 4 bases and J by 9 bases, 10 bases remained unmatched. This CDR3 region has 16 residues. Germline assignment: CDR1 LNHDA and CDR2 SQIVND (reference sequence). The CDR3 DNA reads TGTGCCAGTAGTAAGACTAGCGGGAACTTCCTTCGGGAGCTGTTTTTT. Translation gives CASSKTSGNFLRELFF.

This clonotype came up a few times. V is TRBV9 and J is TRBJ2-2; D gene uncertain. V was clipped by 0 bases and J by 4 bases, with 4 bases between them. Germline V gene lookup returns CDR1 SGDLS and CDR2 YYNGEE. The CDR3 is 13 amino acids. This CDR3 is CASSVASTGELFF. DNA of the CDR3: TGTGCCAGCAGCGTAGCCAGCACCGGGGAGCTGTTTTTT.

The table lists this clonotype with many counts. The CDR3 DNA sequence: TGTGCCAGCAGCCACAGACAGGCGTACTCTGGAAACACCATATATTTT. Translation: CASSHRQAYSGNTIYF. V is TRBV7-6 and J is TRBJ1-3, with a weak D call TRBD1 (6 bases). Germline lookup yields CDR1 SGHVS and CDR2 FNYEAQ. Trimming pared 5 bases from V and 0 bases from J, leaving 14 bases between. The CDR3 contains 16 residues.

This clonotype was counted many times. The V gene is TRBV10-3, the J gene TRBJ2-3, with D perhaps matching TRBD1 or TRBD2 (5 bases each). Germline V gene sequence: CDR1 ENHRY, CDR2 SYGVKD. Trimming removed 3 bases from V and 5 bases from J, with 9 bases in between. The CDR3 is made up of 13 amino acids. CDR3 sequence reads: CAISDPGGDTQYF. The CDR3 DNA sequence: TGTGCCATCAGTGACCCTGGGGGAGATACGCAGTATTTT.

The V gene is TRBV6-5, the J gene TRBJ2-7; tentative D call: TRBD1 (6 bases). The CDR3 sequence is 13 residues long. Germline CDR1 and CDR2: MNHEY and SVGAGI. V gave up 9 bases and J gave up 0 bases, with 12 bases separating them. CDR3 sequence (DNA): TGTGCCAGGAAGACAGGTTTCTCCTACGAGCAGTACTTC. Protein: CARKTGFSYEQYF.

For the CDR3, the DNA is TGTGCCAGCAGGGGACAGGCGGAGGGCAATCAGCCCCAGCATTTT. Translation: CASRGQAEGNQPQHF. The rearrangement links TRBV6-5 to TRBJ1-5, with 8 bases aligning to TRBD1. Trimming removed 6 bases from V and 2 bases from J; junction bases left unmatched: 6. Germline lookup yields CDR1 MNHEY and CDR2 SVGAGI. The CDR3 extends over 15 amino acids.